These T cell receptor beta chains were read from a single sample in a study of T-cell memory formation after mild COVID-19. Via MiXCR, TCRdb re-called the 5' RACE reads, giving one row per CDR3 protein. Of about 360,000 distinct CDR3 sequences in the sample, under 15% were seen once. Sequenced input: PBMCs or a T cell subset sorted from them (not recorded which). These receptors were taken from a young man who had mild COVID-19 (a few samples of this study predate the infection). Cell type and time point are not known. Each CDR3 is given with its conserved first and last residue. D genes are given only for firm matches. A row's size may be missing; if present it is once, few, many or a size class.

j_call	d_call	v_call	clone_size	cdr3_nt	cdr3_aa
TRBJ2-4	-	TRBV6-1	-	TGTGCCAGCGGGCTAGCCAAAAACATTCAGTACTTC	CASGLAKNIQYF
TRBJ2-5	TRBD2	TRBV20-1	few	TGCAGTGCTAGACCCCGCCGGGGGGGACAAGAGACCCAGTACTTC	CSARPRRGGQETQYF
TRBJ2-1	TRBD2	TRBV20-1	few	TGCAGTGCTAGTTCAGCGGGGGGGAACGAGCAGTTCTTC	CSASSAGGNEQFF
TRBJ2-1	TRBD1	TRBV5-1	-	TGCGCCAGCAGCTCCGGACAGGGAGTTTTAAATGAGCAGTTCTTC	CASSSGQGVLNEQFF
TRBJ2-3	-	TRBV2	-	TGTGCCAGCAGTGAGCGGTACACAGATACGCAGTATTTT	CASSERYTDTQYF
TRBJ2-1	-	TRBV6-5	-	TGTGCCAGCAGTTACGAGGTACGGGGCTACAATGAGCAGTTCTTC	CASSYEVRGYNEQFF
TRBJ2-5	-	TRBV4-3	-	TGCGCCAGCAGCCAAGTCCTCAGGGATACTGAGACCCAGTACTTC	CASSQVLRDTETQYF
TRBJ1-2	TRBD1	TRBV5-5	-	TGTGCCAGCAGCCCGCGGACAGGAGTTAACTATGGCTACACCTTC	CASSPRTGVNYGYTF
TRBJ1-5	-	TRBV5-1	-	TGCGCCAGCAGCTGGGCAGGGGATAGCAATCAGCCCCAGCATTTT	CASSWAGDSNQPQHF
TRBJ2-7	TRBD2	TRBV7-8	-	TGTGCCAGCAGCCGTAGCGGGGTGAGCTACGAGCAGTACTTC	CASSRSGVSYEQYF
TRBJ1-2	TRBD1	TRBV7-2	-	TGTGCCAGCAGCTTGGGAGGGACAGGGAGAGTTGGCTACACCTTC	CASSLGGTGRVGYTF
TRBJ2-2	-	TRBV5-1	-	TGCGCCGCCCGAGTAGGGTTGAACACCGGGGAGCTGTTTTTT	CAARVGLNTGELFF
TRBJ1-2	TRBD1	TRBV28	-	TGTGCCAGCAGCCCCCTAGACAGGGACGATTATGGCTACACCTTC	CASSPLDRDDYGYTF
TRBJ1-6	TRBD1	TRBV6-5	many	TGTGCCAGCAGAGATGGGACAGGTCATAATTCACCCCTCCACTTT	CASRDGTGHNSPLHF
TRBJ1-4	-	TRBV4-1	-	TGCGCCAGCAGCCCCTCCTATTTTGGAAAACTGTTTTTT	CASSPSYFGKLFF
TRBJ1-5	-	TRBV9	few	TGTGCCAGCAGCCCCCGCGGGACACGGGTTAATCAGCCCCAGCATTTT	CASSPRGTRVNQPQHF
TRBJ2-1	TRBD2	TRBV6-5	-	TGTGCCAGCAGTGGGCCGCGGGGGGGCCTGGGTGAGCAGTTCTTC	CASSGPRGGLGEQFF
TRBJ2-3	-	TRBV4-1	many	TGCGCCAGCAGCCACTTGGGGAGGGGGGTCACAGATACGCAGTATTTT	CASSHLGRGVTDTQYF
TRBJ2-2	TRBD2	TRBV12-3/TRBV12-4	many	TGTGCCAGCAGTTTACTAGCGGGGGAGGGGGAGCTGTTTTTT	CASSLLAGEGELFF
TRBJ2-1	-	TRBV14	few	TGTGCCAGCAGCCAGGGGACGGAGCAGTTCTTC	CASSQGTEQFF
TRBJ2-5	-	TRBV6-5	few	TGTGCCAGCAGCCGACTAGGTCGAGAGACCCAGTACTTC	CASSRLGRETQYF
TRBJ2-3	-	TRBV9	-	TGTGCCAGCAGCCGACTGGTTCCAGATACGCAGTATTTT	CASSRLVPDTQYF
TRBJ2-4	TRBD1	TRBV12-3/TRBV12-4	-	TGTGCCAGCAGCGAGACAGGGGGCTACATTCAGTACTTC	CASSETGGYIQYF
TRBJ2-5	-	TRBV4-1	many	TGCGCCAGCAGCCAAGATGTAGGGGCAGGACAAGAGACCCAGTACTTC	CASSQDVGAGQETQYF
TRBJ1-6	TRBD1	TRBV18	-	TGTGCCAGCTCACCAGTCCTCGGGACAGGGACATCACCCCTCCACTTT	CASSPVLGTGTSPLHF
TRBJ1-1	-	TRBV5-5	few	TGTGCCAGCAGCCGACAGGCAGAAGCTTTCTTT	CASSRQAEAFF
TRBJ1-1	TRBD1	TRBV6-5	many	TGTGCCAGCAGTTACTGGAAGGGACAGGGGACTGAAGCTTTCTTT	CASSYWKGQGTEAFF
TRBJ1-6	-	TRBV5-6	-	TGTGCCAGCGGCAAAAGCGGAGGCTCCTATAATTCACCCCTCCACTTT	CASGKSGGSYNSPLHF
TRBJ1-3	TRBD1	TRBV9	-	TGTGCCAGCAGCGTAGTTGGGACAGGGGGCGCGGTTGGAAACACCATATATTTT	CASSVVGTGGAVGNTIYF
TRBJ1-2	-	TRBV7-8	few	TGTGCCAGCAGCTCTGGGGCCCGCCGCGACTACACCTTC	CASSSGARRDYTF
TRBJ2-5	-	TRBV7-9	many	TGTGCCAGCAGCTTCGGGGACCAAGAGACCCAGTACTTC	CASSFGDQETQYF
TRBJ2-5	-	TRBV6-2/TRBV6-3	few	TGTGCCAGCAGCAAAATCCCAGAGACCCAGTACTTC	CASSKIPETQYF
TRBJ2-2	TRBD2	TRBV7-9	many	TGTGCCAGCAGCGAGACTAGCGCCACGCCTCCAGAGCTGTTTTTT	CASSETSATPPELFF
TRBJ2-3	-	TRBV6-2/TRBV6-3	many	TGTGCCAGCAGTGTAAAGGGGCATACGCAGTATTTT	CASSVKGHTQYF
TRBJ2-5	TRBD1	TRBV6-6	-	TGTGCCAGCAGTCCGACAGGGGGGGAAGAGACCCAGTACTTC	CASSPTGGEETQYF
TRBJ2-1	-	TRBV10-3	few	TGTGCCATCAGTAGGCCAGGGGACTCCCTTGTGGGCTTC	CAISRPGDSLVGF
TRBJ2-5	-	TRBV7-7	few	TGTGCCAGCAGCTTAGCGCCAACAGGCTCCCAAGAGACCCAGTACTTC	CASSLAPTGSQETQYF
TRBJ2-1	-	TRBV19	few	TGTGCCAGTAATGGCGGGGCCTCCTACAATGAGCAGTTCTTC	CASNGGASYNEQFF
TRBJ2-3	TRBD2	TRBV7-2	-	TGTGCCAGCAGCCTACTAGCGGGGGCGGGAGATACGCAGTATTTT	CASSLLAGAGDTQYF
TRBJ1-6	-	TRBV20-1	many	TGCAGTGCTAGTGACCGAGGACCTAATTCACCCCTCCACTTT	CSASDRGPNSPLHF
TRBJ1-3	-	TRBV7-2	few	TGTGCCAGCAGCGAACAGGGACACACCATATATTTT	CASSEQGHTIYF
TRBJ2-1	-	TRBV20-1	-	TGCAGTACTAAGGTGGTCTATGAGCAGTTCTTC	CSTKVVYEQFF
TRBJ2-1	-	TRBV3-1	-	TGTGCCAGCAGCCAATATACCGGCGAGCAGTTCTTC	CASSQYTGEQFF
TRBJ2-3	TRBD1	TRBV3-1	few	TGTGCCAGCAGCCATGGGACAGGGTTAACAGATACGCAGTATTTT	CASSHGTGLTDTQYF